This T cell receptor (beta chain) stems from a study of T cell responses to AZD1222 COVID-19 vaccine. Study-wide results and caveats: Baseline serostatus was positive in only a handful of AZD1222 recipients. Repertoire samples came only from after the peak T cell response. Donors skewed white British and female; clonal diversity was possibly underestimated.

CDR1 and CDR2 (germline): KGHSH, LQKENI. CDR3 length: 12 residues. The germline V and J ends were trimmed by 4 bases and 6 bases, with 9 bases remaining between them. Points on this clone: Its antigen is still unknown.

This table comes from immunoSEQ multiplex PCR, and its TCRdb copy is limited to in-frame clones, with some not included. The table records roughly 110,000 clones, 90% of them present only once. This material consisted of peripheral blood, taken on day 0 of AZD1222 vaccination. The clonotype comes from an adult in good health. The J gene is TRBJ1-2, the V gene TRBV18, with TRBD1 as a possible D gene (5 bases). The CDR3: CASSRQGDGYTF. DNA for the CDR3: TGTGCCAGCTCACGGCAGGGAGATGGCTACACCTTC.